One TCR beta chain is described in this entry. Germline lookup yields CDR1 GTSNPN and CDR2 SVGIG (reference sequence). Trimming took off 1 base at V and 12 bases at J, with 10 bases between the two ends. There are 12 residues in the CDR3. The sample comes from a study of blood T cell repertoires in COVID-19. For the study at large: Samples of COVID-19 (acute and convalescent) were obtained from the United States, Italy and Spain. In each case, the material was cDNA or gDNA derived from T cells, B-cell-depleted T cells, or PBMCs.

Study processing details: Reference gene primer amplification gave estimated nucleated cell counts. The method was immunoSEQ multiplex PCR; TCRdb's version includes in-frame clones alone and lacks a portion of them. For V, J and clone size, that table is used; D and trimming come from the DNA. The data show 150,000 to 200,000 clones, around 90% seen once. What was sequenced was peripheral blood. This TCR was sampled from a man in his sixties with active or convalescent COVID-19. The chain recombines TRBV30 with TRBJ2-6, with D possibly TRBD2 on 6 matching bases. This CDR3 reads CAWSGDFPVLTF. CDR3 DNA sequence: TGTGCCTGGAGTGGGGACTTTCCCGTCCTGACTTTC.